The source of this T cell receptor (beta chain) is a study of PD-1 blockade in mismatch repair-deficient tumors. Turning to the study itself: Patients had roughly twelve mismatch repair-deficient cancer types, all previously treated and progressing.

This clone occurred a few times. Its antigen remains unknown. Clones were sequenced by immunoSEQ multiplex PCR, and TCRdb holds only the in-frame ones, with some missing. The data show 39,000 or so clones, roughly 84% seen once. CDR1 is SGHKS, CDR2 YYEKEE, per germline (reference sequence). The CDR3 totals 13 residues. Trimming shortened V by 3 bases and J by 4 bases, and 7 bases separated the two germline ends. Overall study results and limits: After pembrolizumab, tumor-resident clones rose rapidly, then generally contracted before radiologic responses.

V gene TRBV5-5 combines with J gene TRBJ1-4; no definite D call. The sample was PBMCs, taken roughly 40 weeks after starting pembrolizumab. This clonotype was obtained from an adult with mismatch repair-deficient cancer. The CDR3 sequence: CASSWAINEKLFF. Written as DNA, the CDR3 is TGTGCCAGCAGCTGGGCGATTAATGAAAAACTGTTTTTT.